These 3 T cell receptor beta chains share one sample of origin, sequenced in a study of blood T cell repertoires in COVID-19. Sequencing was performed with immunoSEQ multiplex PCR; in TCRdb, only in-frame clones are kept and a portion is missing. Of about 89,000 clones detected, 78% appear once; the ten largest clones hold less than 7%. Material: peripheral blood. The receptors stem from a man in his sixties or seventies with COVID-19, enrolled during active disease.

The rearrangement links TRBV6-2 or TRBV6-3 to TRBJ2-2; TRBD1 agrees at 10 bases. Germline loops: CDR1 MNHEY, CDR2 SVGEGT. The CDR3 length is 16 residues. V trimming: 5 bases; J trimming: 2 bases; junction bases outside the gene matches: 5. Written as DNA, the CDR3 is TGTGCCAGCAGTCAAAGACAGGGGGCCAACACCGGGGAGCTGTTTTTT. Translated: CASSQRQGANTGELFF.

This clone was counted between two and nine times. V usage is TRBV7-2 and J usage is TRBJ2-2; weak D call: TRBD1 (7 bases). Germline CDR1 reads SGHTA; CDR2 reads FQGNSA. V lost 1 base and J lost 5, with 11 bases in between. The CDR3 is made up of 15 amino acids. In DNA, the CDR3 is TGTGCCAGCAGCTTAGAACCAGGGGGGACCGGGGAGCTGTTTTTT. Residues: CASSLEPGGTGELFF.

This chain joins TRBV5-1 and TRBJ2-6; D call uncertain. CDR3 length: 16 residues. V was clipped by 5 bases and J by 2 bases, with 14 bases between them. Germline values: CDR1 SGHRS, CDR2 YFSETQ. The CDR3 loop is CASSAQVVTGANVLTF. The CDR3 DNA is TGCGCCAGCAGTGCCCAGGTGGTTACTGGGGCCAACGTCCTGACTTTC.